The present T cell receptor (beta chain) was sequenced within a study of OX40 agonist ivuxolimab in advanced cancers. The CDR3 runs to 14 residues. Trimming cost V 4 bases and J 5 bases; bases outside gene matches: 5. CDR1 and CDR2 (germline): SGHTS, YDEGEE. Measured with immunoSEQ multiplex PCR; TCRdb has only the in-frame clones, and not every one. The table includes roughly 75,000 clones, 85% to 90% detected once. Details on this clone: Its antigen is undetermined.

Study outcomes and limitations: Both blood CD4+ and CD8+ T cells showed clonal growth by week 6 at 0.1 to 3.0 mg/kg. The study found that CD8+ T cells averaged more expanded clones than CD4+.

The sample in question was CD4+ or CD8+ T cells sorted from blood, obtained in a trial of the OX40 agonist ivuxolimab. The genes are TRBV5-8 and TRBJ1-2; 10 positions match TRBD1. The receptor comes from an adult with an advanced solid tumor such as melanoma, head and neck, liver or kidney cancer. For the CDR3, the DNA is TGTGCCAGCAGCCCGAGGACAGGGGGATATGGCTACACCTTC. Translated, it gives CASSPRTGGYGYTF.